This entry concerns a single TCR beta chain. This clonotype was seen a few times. Its binding antigen is unknown. The input lacks base qualities; no much larger clone sits a single base away. The CDR3 spans 15 residues, from the cysteine through the phenylalanine. The only DNA kept is the CDR3, 45 bases in frame from the first base. V and J lose 4 bases and 5 bases, and a span of 18 bases separates them. From the germline V gene, CDR1 is MGHRA and CDR2 is YSYEKL. This sample stems from a study of CD8 T cells in ankylosing spondylitis (dated by TCRdb to 2016 to 2017). With respect to the entire study: The study set out to find disease-linked TCR variants by profiling T cell receptor beta repertoires in ankylosing spondylitis patients and healthy donors. The full study cohort was made up of about 24 ankylosing spondylitis patients and roughly 100 healthy donors. Peripheral blood was sampled, and synovial fluid was also collected from ankylosing spondylitis patients. Overall study outcomes, separate from this receptor: The disease-linked clones had a CD8+ phenotype and were found at relatively low frequencies in peripheral blood. The disease-linked clones were reported to be significantly enriched in matched synovial fluid samples from ankylosing spondylitis patients. Blood from ankylosing spondylitis patients appeared to be characterized by a TCR beta motif made up of under ten highly homologous amino acid variants. Some TCR beta motif variants had previously been reported in synovial fluid and blood of reactive arthritis patients, which suggested common disease-initiation mechanisms.

Sequencing relied on an Illumina HiSeq 2500. Quantitative 5'-RACE with molecular barcodes was used to prepare TCR beta libraries. The published analysis was carried out like this. Disease-linked TCR variants were identified with a new computational method built on a probabilistic model of VDJ rearrangement. TCRdb itself trimmed the public reads at Q25 with fastp, ran MiXCR and retained productive beta chains. Rows with a matching CDR3 protein are joined into one entry that keeps the most common DNA and genes. The V and J calls were determined by TCRdb, not by the authors. This sample is represented by about 260,000 distinct CDR3 sequences; 20% to 30% of them were singletons. The ten largest make up less than 0.75% of the sample.

Recombination connected TRBV4-1 to TRBJ2-7; the D segment may tentatively be TRBD1 or TRBD2, each giving 5 matched bases. This receptor was identified in a male donor with ankylosing spondylitis or in good health (not recorded which). Sequencing input: blood, either unsorted or a sorted T cell fraction (not recorded which). The CDR3 is CASSRSRDRGDEQYF. The base sequence is TGCGCCAGCAGCCGCTCCCGGGACCGAGGGGACGAGCAGTACTTC.